These 6 T cell receptor beta chains were all obtained from the same sample, sequenced in a study of blood T cells in healthy people across ages. The use of a sample-barcoded 5' primer and a J-beta primer mix characterized a second PCR of roughly 6 to 11 cycles. Via MiXCR, TCRdb re-called the 5' RACE reads, giving one row per CDR3 protein. The sample contains roughly 900,000 distinct CDR3 sequences, about 48% of which appear only once. The specimen was blood. The receptors were gathered from a man aged 30 to 45 in good health.

This clonotype was seen a few times. The gene calls are TRBV29-1 and TRBJ2-5; no clear D gene. The V end lost 5 bases, the J end lost 4 bases, and 14 bases lay between the germline ends. Germline V CDR1 and CDR2: SQVTM, ANQGSEA. The CDR3 extends over 13 amino acids. In nucleotides, the CDR3 is TGCAGCGTTTCCATGAGGCTCACAGAGACCCAGTACTTC. Amino acids: CSVSMRLTETQYF.

This clonotype was picked up a small number of times. The chain has TRBV5-1 and TRBJ2-1, with 8 bases lining up with TRBD2. J lost 4 bases, V lost 0 bases, and 3 bases had no gene match. The CDR3 is 15 amino acids. Germline V gene sequence: CDR1 SGHRS, CDR2 YFSETQ. CDR3: CASSLETSEYNEQFF. DNA for the CDR3: TGCGCCAGCAGCTTGGAGACTAGCGAGTACAATGAGCAGTTCTTC.

The V gene is TRBV6-6, the J gene TRBJ2-3; D call uncertain. The CDR3 sequence is 12 residues long. Trimming cost V 8 bases and J 0 bases, with 6 bases left between them. The germline CDR1 and CDR2 sequences are MNHNY and SVGAGI (reference sequence). Here the CDR3 reads CASEKSTDTQYF. The CDR3 region has the DNA TGTGCCAGCGAGAAAAGCACAGATACGCAGTATTTT.

Regarding this clonotype: Its ends do not fully match the called genes, so a read error is possible. The chain combines TRBV10-3 with TRBJ2-5, with D maybe TRBD2 (6 bases). The CDR3 contains 12 residues. Germline V gives CDR1 ENHRY, CDR2 SYGVKD. In DNA, the CDR3 is TGTACCATCAGTGAGCCGGGGGAACGGCAGTACTTC. Amino acid sequence: CTISEPGERQYF.

V and J are TRBV7-9 and TRBJ1-2; TRBD1 is a possible D gene (5 bases). The length of the CDR3 is 16 residues. V was trimmed by 4 bases and J by 2 bases, leaving 17 bases between them. Germline V gene sequence: CDR1 SEHNR, CDR2 FQNEAQ (reference sequence). The CDR3 loop reads CASSWLPAGGNYGYTF. CDR3 in DNA: TGTGCCAGCAGCTGGCTTCCGGCGGGGGGAAACTATGGCTACACCTTC.

The J gene is TRBJ2-5, the V gene TRBV5-4, with D perhaps TRBD2 (7 bases). Trimming shortened V by 5 bases and J by 2 bases, and 10 bases separated the two germline ends. CDR1 is SGHNT and CDR2 is YYREEE in the germline V gene (reference sequence). The CDR3 has 13 amino acids. DNA for the CDR3: TGTGCCAGCAGGCGGGGGCAACAAGAGACCCAGTACTTC. Protein product: CASRRGQQETQYF.